This T cell receptor beta chain was found in a study of cytomegalovirus exposure and HLA in healthy donors. Study findings and constraints: Cytomegalovirus association was assigned to more than 150 TCR beta chains. While the bulk of TCR sequences proved rare, some public TCRs turned up in many donors.

V lost 3 bases and J lost 3, with 9 bases in between. This CDR3 comprises 13 residues. Germline values: CDR1 LNHDA, CDR2 SQIVND (reference sequence). Assay: immunoSEQ multiplex PCR; the TCRdb copy retains only in-frame clones and omits some. The table records fewer than 250,000 clones, more than 75% of them present only once. Worth noting for this clone: Its antigen is still unknown.

The donors were members of the validation cohort, which comprised 120 subjects and was separate from the first cohort of several hundred subjects. Sequenced sample: PBMCs. This chain uses TRBV19 with TRBJ2-7; D not certain. This TCR derives from a young woman in good health and CMV-seropositive. The DNA for the CDR3 is TGTGCCAGTAGTATGACACGGCACTACGAGCAGTACTTC. This codes for CASSMTRHYEQYF.